The rows below give T cell receptor beta chains drawn from one sample of a study of OX40 agonist ivuxolimab in advanced cancers. Measured with immunoSEQ multiplex PCR; TCRdb has only the in-frame clones, and not every one. The sample yields about 43,000 clones, 80% seen once. The sequencing here drew on CD4+ or CD8+ T cells sorted from blood, taken in a trial of the OX40 agonist ivuxolimab. The source of these receptors is an adult with an advanced solid tumor such as melanoma, head and neck, liver or kidney cancer. Each CDR3 is given with its conserved first and last residue. Each record gives: J gene, D gene, V gene, clone size, CDR3 DNA, CDR3 protein. A D gene is named only where the DNA matches it firmly. The size field is filled for only some rows; it gives once, few, many or a size class.

TRBJ2-2	TRBD2	TRBV9	.	TGTGCCAGCAGCCCCCCCGGGACTAGCGGGTTGAACACCGGGGAGCTGTTTTTT	CASSPPGTSGLNTGELFF
TRBJ2-4	.	TRBV11-3	.	TGTGCCAGCAGCTTGGTCCGTTTAAGGGGCAGAGCCAAAAACATTCAGTACTTC	CASSLVRLRGRAKNIQYF
TRBJ2-7	.	TRBV6-5	.	TGTGCCAGCTTGGGGCCAGGAACCTACGAGCAGTACTTC	CASLGPGTYEQYF
TRBJ2-1	.	TRBV7-6	.	TGTGCCAGCAGCTTCCCTGGCGGGGAGCAGTTCTTC	CASSFPGGEQFF
TRBJ2-7	.	TRBV7-6	.	TGTGCCAGCAGCCCCGCAGAGGGGGGGCTAAGAGAGCAGTACTTC	CASSPAEGGLREQYF
TRBJ2-1	.	TRBV5-6	.	TGTGCCAGCAGCCCTCAGGGTCGGACTTACAATGAGCAGTTCTTC	CASSPQGRTYNEQFF
TRBJ2-7	.	TRBV28	.	TGTGCCAGCAGTTTGTTCGGGGACTCCTACGAGCAGTACTTC	CASSLFGDSYEQYF
TRBJ2-2	TRBD1	TRBV5-1	.	TGCGCCAGCAGCTCTAGGACAGGGCGAACGAACACCGGGGAGCTGTTTTTT	CASSSRTGRTNTGELFF
TRBJ1-1	.	TRBV11-2	.	TGTGCCAGCAGCTTTACAGGGATATCTGAAGCTTTCTTT	CASSFTGISEAFF
TRBJ1-1	TRBD1	TRBV25-1	.	TGTGCCAGCGCATTAAGGACAGGGGGACCGAACACTGAAGCTTTCTTT	CASALRTGGPNTEAFF
TRBJ1-2	.	TRBV30	.	TGTGCCTGGAGTTACAGGGCCCTCAGGGGCTACACCTTC	CAWSYRALRGYTF
TRBJ1-1	.	TRBV10-1	.	TGCGCCAGCAGTGAGGGGGCACGGACTGAAGCTTTCTTT	CASSEGARTEAFF
TRBJ2-1	.	TRBV10-3	.	TGTGCCACCATACCCCGAGATGGGGGAGGCTACAATGAGCAGTTCTTC	CATIPRDGGGYNEQFF
TRBJ1-5	TRBD1	TRBV4-2	.	TGTGCCAGCAGCCAAGGGGGACAGGGCTATAGCAATCAGCCCCAGCATTTT	CASSQGGQGYSNQPQHF
TRBJ2-2	TRBD2	TRBV29-1	.	TGCAGCGGGGCGGGAGAAATCGGGGAGCTGTTTTTT	CSGAGEIGELFF
TRBJ2-7	TRBD1	TRBV30	.	TGTGCCTGGAGTGTAGGAAGGACAGGGGGTCGCGAGCAGTACTTC	CAWSVGRTGGREQYF
TRBJ1-3	TRBD1	TRBV4-1	.	TGCGCCAGCAGCCAAACTGTCCCGGGACAGGGGATAAGCTCTGGAAACACCATATATTTT	CASSQTVPGQGISSGNTIYF
TRBJ1-2	.	TRBV28	.	TGTGCCAGCAGTTTACGACTCAACTATGGCTACACCTTC	CASSLRLNYGYTF
TRBJ1-5	.	TRBV18	.	TGTGCCAGCTCACAGGGGGAAGATCAGCCCCAGCATTTT	CASSQGEDQPQHF
TRBJ1-2	.	TRBV21-1	.	TGTGCCAGCAGCTACCGGGACCTCTATGGCTACACCTTC	CASSYRDLYGYTF
TRBJ2-1	.	TRBV7-2	.	TGTGCCAGCAGCTTAAGCATTAATGAGCAGTTCTTC	CASSLSINEQFF
TRBJ1-1	TRBD1	TRBV12-5	once	TGTGCTAGTGGTTTGAGGGACAGAAACACTGAAGCTTTCTTT	CASGLRDRNTEAFF
TRBJ2-7	TRBD1	TRBV27	.	TGTGCCAGCAGTTTGGCCCTGCCCGGACAGGGGGCCGGCTACGAGCAGTACTTC	CASSLALPGQGAGYEQYF
TRBJ1-1	TRBD1	TRBV6-1	.	TGTGCCAGCAGGGAGACAGGGAGCACTGAAGCTTTCTTT	CASRETGSTEAFF
TRBJ1-2	.	TRBV19	.	TGTGCCAGTAGTATAGTAGATGGCGGGACAAGAACCCGCTATGGCTACACCTTC	CASSIVDGGTRTRYGYTF
TRBJ2-3	.	TRBV7-2	.	TGTGCCAGCAGCCCGGGGCACTCGACCCGCACAGATACGCAGTATTTT	CASSPGHSTRTDTQYF
TRBJ2-7	TRBD1	TRBV28	.	TGTGCCACACAACGATGGGGCGCCCCGAACAGGGGGGCCTACGAGCAGTACTTC	CATQRWGAPNRGAYEQYF
TRBJ2-1	TRBD1	TRBV19	.	TGTGCCAGTAGTATGCAGGGGGTGGGTGAGCAGTTCTTC	CASSMQGVGEQFF
TRBJ1-5	.	TRBV7-2	.	TGTGCCAGCAGCTTAGCGCAGGGTTCCTATAGCAATCAGCCCCAGCATTTT	CASSLAQGSYSNQPQHF
TRBJ1-1	.	TRBV15	.	TGTGCCACCAGCAGAGGGGAGGGGGGATTAACTGAAGCTTTCTTT	CATSRGEGGLTEAFF
TRBJ2-7	TRBD1	TRBV7-6	.	TGTGCCAGCAGCCAAGAGGGGGCGCAGTACTTC	CASSQEGAQYF
TRBJ2-2	.	TRBV9	few	TGTGCCAGCAGCGTTCGGGGCACCGGGGAGCTGTTTTTT	CASSVRGTGELFF
TRBJ1-4	.	TRBV14	.	TGTGCCAGCAGCAGCAGGACCTTCGACACTTCAACTAATGAAAAACTGTTTTTT	CASSSRTFDTSTNEKLFF
TRBJ1-1	TRBD1	TRBV5-6	.	TGTGCCAGCAGCATCGGGACAGGACTATCTTACATGAACACTGAAGCTTTCTTT	CASSIGTGLSYMNTEAFF
TRBJ1-2	TRBD1	TRBV5-1	.	TGCGCCAGCAGCCAACCGGGACAGGGGTTCGATGGCTACACCTTC	CASSQPGQGFDGYTF
TRBJ2-3	TRBD2	TRBV6-6	.	TGTGCCAGCAGAACCCTAGCGGGAGCCGATACGCAGTATTTT	CASRTLAGADTQYF
TRBJ2-5	.	TRBV2	medium-sized	TGTGCCAGCAGTGAAGTCACGGTCTACGAGACCCAGTACTTC	CASSEVTVYETQYF
TRBJ1-2	.	TRBV28	.	TGTGCCAGCAGTCCCCCCGGGACCGCAGCTAACTATGGCTACACCTTC	CASSPPGTAANYGYTF
TRBJ2-7	TRBD1	TRBV18	.	TGTGCCAGCTCACCACCGGGACAGGCCTACGAGCAGTACTTC	CASSPPGQAYEQYF
TRBJ2-5	.	TRBV19	.	TGTGCCAGTAGTACCAAGGGTACGGAGACCCAGTACTTC	CASSTKGTETQYF
TRBJ2-3	TRBD2	TRBV9	.	TGTGCCAGCAGCGTAGATTACGCGGGAGCAGATACGCAGTATTTT	CASSVDYAGADTQYF
TRBJ1-1	.	TRBV6-1	once	TGTGCCAGCAGTGCGGCGGGTTGGACTGAAGCTTTCTTT	CASSAAGWTEAFF
TRBJ2-3	TRBD1	TRBV2	.	TGTGCCAGCAGTGAACAGGGACAGGGGACAGATACGCAGTATTTT	CASSEQGQGTDTQYF
TRBJ2-3	TRBD1	TRBV9	once	TGTGCCAGCAGCGTGGGGGGACAGGGGAGAGATACGCAGTATTTT	CASSVGGQGRDTQYF
TRBJ2-5	.	TRBV7-9	.	TGTGCCAGCAGTTTAGGCAGGGAGACCCAGTACTTC	CASSLGRETQYF